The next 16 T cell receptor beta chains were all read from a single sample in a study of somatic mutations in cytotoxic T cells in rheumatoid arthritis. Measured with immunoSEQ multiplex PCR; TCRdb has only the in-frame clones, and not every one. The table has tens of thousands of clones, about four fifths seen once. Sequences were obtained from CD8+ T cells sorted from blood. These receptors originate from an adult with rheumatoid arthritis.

This CDR3 reads CASGLPLSSGQGGYGYTF. The DNA for the CDR3 is TGTGCTAGTGGTTTGCCCCTCTCCTCAGGACAGGGGGGGTATGGCTACACCTTC. The genes are TRBV12-5 and TRBJ1-2, with 10 bases fitting TRBD1. In germline, CDR1 is LGHNT, CDR2 FRNRAP. The CDR3 covers 18 residues. Trimming cost V 2 bases and J 5 bases; bases outside gene matches: 14.

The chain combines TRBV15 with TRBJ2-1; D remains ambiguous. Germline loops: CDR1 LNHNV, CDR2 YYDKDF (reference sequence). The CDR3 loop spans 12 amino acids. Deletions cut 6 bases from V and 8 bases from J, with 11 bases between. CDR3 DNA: TGTGCCACCAGGGGGTTAGTCTATGAGCAGTTCTTC. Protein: CATRGLVYEQFF. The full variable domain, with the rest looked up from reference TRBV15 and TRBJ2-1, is DAMVIQNPRYQVTQFGKPVTLSCSQTLNHNVMYWYQQKSSQAPKLLFHYYDKDFNNEADTPDNFQSRRPNTSFCFLDIRSPGLGDTAMYLCATRGLVYEQFFGPGTRLTVL.

CDR3 DNA sequence: TGTGCCAGCTGGGGGGTCTACAATGAGCAGTTCTTC. This sequence encodes CASWGVYNEQFF. The chain links TRBV5-8 to TRBJ2-1; D might be TRBD2 (6 bases). The germline CDR1 and CDR2 sequences are SGHTS and YDEGEE. The V end lost 7 bases, the J end lost 3 bases, and 8 bases lay between the germline ends. The CDR3 is 12 residues long.

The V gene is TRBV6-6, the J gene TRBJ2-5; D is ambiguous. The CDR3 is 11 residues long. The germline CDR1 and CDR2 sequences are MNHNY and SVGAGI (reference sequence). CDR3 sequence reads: CGSIFQETQYF. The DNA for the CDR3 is TGTGGCTCAATTTTCCAAGAGACCCAGTACTTC.

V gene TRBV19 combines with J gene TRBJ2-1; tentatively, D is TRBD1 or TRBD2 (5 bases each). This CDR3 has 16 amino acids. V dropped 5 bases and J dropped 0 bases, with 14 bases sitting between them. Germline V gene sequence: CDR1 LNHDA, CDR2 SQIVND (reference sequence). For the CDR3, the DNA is TGTGCCAGTAGTCAAGGGACCCCGAGCTCCTACAATGAGCAGTTCTTC. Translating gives CASSQGTPSSYNEQFF.

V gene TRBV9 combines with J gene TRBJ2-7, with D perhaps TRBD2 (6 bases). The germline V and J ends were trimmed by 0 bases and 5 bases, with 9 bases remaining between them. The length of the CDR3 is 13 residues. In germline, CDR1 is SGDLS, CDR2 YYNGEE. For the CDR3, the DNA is TGTGCCAGCAGCGTAGGTTCGGGAGACGAGCAGTACTTC. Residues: CASSVGSGDEQYF. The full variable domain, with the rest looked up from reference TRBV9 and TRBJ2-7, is DSGVTQTPKHLITATGQRVTLRCSPRSGDLSVYWYQQSLDQGLQFLIQYYNGEERAKGNILERFSAQQFPDLHSELNLSSLELGDSALYFCASSVGSGDEQYFGPGTRLTVT.

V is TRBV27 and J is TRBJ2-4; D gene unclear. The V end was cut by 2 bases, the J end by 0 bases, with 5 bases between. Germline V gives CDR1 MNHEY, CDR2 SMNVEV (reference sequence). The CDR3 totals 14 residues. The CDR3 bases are TGTGCCAGCAGTTTAGGAGTAGCCAAAAACATTCAGTACTTC. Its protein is CASSLGVAKNIQYF.

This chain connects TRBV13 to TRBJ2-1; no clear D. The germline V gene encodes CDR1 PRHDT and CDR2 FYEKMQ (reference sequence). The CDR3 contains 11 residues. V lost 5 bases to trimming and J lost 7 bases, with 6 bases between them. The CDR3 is CASSIHNEQFF. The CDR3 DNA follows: TGTGCCAGCAGCATCCATAATGAGCAGTTCTTC.

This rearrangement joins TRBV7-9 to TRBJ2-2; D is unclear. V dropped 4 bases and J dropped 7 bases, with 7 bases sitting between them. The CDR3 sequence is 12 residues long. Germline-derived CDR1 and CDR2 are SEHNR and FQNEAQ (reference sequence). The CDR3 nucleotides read TGTGCCAGCAGCTCCTCCAGCGGGGAGCTGTTTTTT. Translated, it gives CASSSSSGELFF.

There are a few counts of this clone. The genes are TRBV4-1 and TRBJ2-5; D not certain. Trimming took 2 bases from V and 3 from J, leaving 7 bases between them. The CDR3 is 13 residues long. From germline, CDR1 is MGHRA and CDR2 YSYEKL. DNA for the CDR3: TGCGCCAGCAGCCAAAGGGCGGAAGAGACCCAGTACTTC. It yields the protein CASSQRAEETQYF.

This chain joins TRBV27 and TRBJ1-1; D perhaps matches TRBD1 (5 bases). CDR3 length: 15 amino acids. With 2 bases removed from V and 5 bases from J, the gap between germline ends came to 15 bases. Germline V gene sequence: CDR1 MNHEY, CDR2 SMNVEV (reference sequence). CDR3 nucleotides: TGTGCCAGCAGTTTAAGGTGGGGGGGGGTTACTGAAGCTTTCTTT. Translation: CASSLRWGGVTEAFF.

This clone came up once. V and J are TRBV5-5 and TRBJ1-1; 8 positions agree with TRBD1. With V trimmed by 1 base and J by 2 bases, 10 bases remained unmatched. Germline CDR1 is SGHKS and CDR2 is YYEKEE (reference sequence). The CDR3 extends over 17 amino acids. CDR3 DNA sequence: TGTGCCAGCAGCTTGCCTGCCCGGGACAGGATAAACACTGAAGCTTTCTTT. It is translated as CASSLPARDRINTEAFF.

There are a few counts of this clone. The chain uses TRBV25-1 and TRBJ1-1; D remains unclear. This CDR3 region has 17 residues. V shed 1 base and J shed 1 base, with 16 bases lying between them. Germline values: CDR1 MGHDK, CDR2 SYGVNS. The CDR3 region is CASSEFFSLGENTEAFF. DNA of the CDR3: TGTGCCAGCAGTGAATTCTTTTCACTCGGGGAGAACACTGAAGCTTTCTTT.

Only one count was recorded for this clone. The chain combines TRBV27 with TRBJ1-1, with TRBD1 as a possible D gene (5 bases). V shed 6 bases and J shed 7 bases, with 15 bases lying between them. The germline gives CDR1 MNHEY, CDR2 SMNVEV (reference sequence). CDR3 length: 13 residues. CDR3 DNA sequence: TGTGCCAGCAGCCCTGCGGGACGTCGTGAAGCTTTCTTT. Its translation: CASSPAGRREAFF.

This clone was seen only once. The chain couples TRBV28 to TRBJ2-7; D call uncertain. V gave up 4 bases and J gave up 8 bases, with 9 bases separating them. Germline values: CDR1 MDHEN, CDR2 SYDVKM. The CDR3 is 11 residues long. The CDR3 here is CASSSRHKQYF. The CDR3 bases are TGTGCCAGCAGTTCCCGACATAAGCAGTACTTC.

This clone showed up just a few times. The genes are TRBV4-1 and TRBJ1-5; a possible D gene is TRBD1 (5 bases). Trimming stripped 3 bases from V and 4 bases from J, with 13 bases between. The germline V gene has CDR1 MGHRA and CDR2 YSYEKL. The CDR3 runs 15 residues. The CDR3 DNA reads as TGCGCCAGCAGCCAGAGGGGTAATGGGAATCAGCCCCAGCATTTT. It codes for CASSQRGNGNQPQHF.